These 28 T cell receptor beta chains were sequenced from one sample in a study of neurological immune-mediated disorders. TCRdb redid the calling of the 5' RACE reads with MiXCR, one entry per CDR3 protein. The data show roughly 57,000 distinct CDR3 sequences, roughly 7.7% seen once. Time point here: longitudinal time-point 3. The sequencing input was PBMCs. Every receptor here comes from a woman aged 40 to 50 in good health.

The chain employs TRBV3-2 and TRBJ2-3; TRBD1, as called in the table, went unchecked against the DNA. TRBV3-2 is labeled a pseudogene. This CDR3 contains 18 residues. This CDR3 is CASSQDVLRGDPTDTQYF. In nucleotides, the CDR3 is TGTGCCAGCAGCCAAGATGTCCTTCGCGGGGACCCCACAGATACGCAGTATTTT.

There are many counts of this clonotype. Here the CDR3 reads CATSDSGQVRGELFF. The CDR3, as DNA: TGTGCCACCAGTGACTCCGGACAGGTTCGCGGGGAGCTGTTTTTT. This sequence joins TRBV24-1 and TRBJ2-2; 7 nucleotides agree with TRBD1. The junction had 8 bases not matched to a gene; V was cut back by 4 bases and J by 7 bases. Germline CDR1 is KGHDR and CDR2 is SFDVKD. This CDR3 has 15 residues.

Concerning this clonotype itself: A much larger clone differs by one base, so this may be a read error. The V gene is TRBV3-1, the J gene TRBJ2-3; D remains unclear. Germline CDR1 LGHDT, CDR2 YNNKEL (reference sequence). The CDR3 consists of 14 residues. CDR3 in DNA: TGTGCCAGCAGCCAAGAAGGCTCCACAGATATGCAGTATTTT. Its translation is CASSQEGSTDMQYF.

Many counts were recorded for this clonotype. The chain uses TRBV11-1 and TRBJ2-5; D gene uncertain. The CDR3 loop spans 16 amino acids. Germline CDR1 SGHAT, CDR2 FQDESV (reference sequence). The V end was cut by 1 base, the J end by 0 bases, with 12 bases between. The CDR3 here is CASSLELSTYQETQYF. The CDR3 DNA reads TGTGCCAGCAGCTTAGAGCTGTCCACGTACCAAGAGACCCAGTACTTC.

This clonotype was found many times. The J gene is TRBJ1-2, the V gene TRBV20-1; no firm D call. Looked up from germline, CDR1 is DFQATT and CDR2 is SNEGSKA (reference sequence). The CDR3 spans 16 residues. With 3 bases removed from V and 4 bases from J, the gap between germline ends came to 21 bases. The CDR3 protein is CSASKDGVISRYGYTF. DNA of the CDR3: TGCAGTGCTAGTAAGGACGGGGTAATCTCCCGCTATGGCTACACCTTC.

The sample holds many counts of this clonotype. The chain uses TRBV20-1 and TRBJ1-1; 9 bases align to TRBD1. This CDR3 is built from 15 residues. Germline assignment: CDR1 DFQATT and CDR2 SNEGSKA (reference sequence). V lost 6 bases, J lost 3 bases, and 11 bases stayed unmatched. The CDR3 nucleotides are TGCAGTGCATCGGAGGTGGACAGGGGAGACACTGAAGCTTTCTTT. As protein: CSASEVDRGDTEAFF.

This clonotype was recorded many times. The genes are TRBV5-1 and TRBJ1-1; no definite D call. The germline CDR1 and CDR2 sequences are SGHRS and YFSETQ. The CDR3 is 13 residues long. V was cut by 3 bases and J by 0 bases, with 6 bases left in between. The CDR3 DNA reads as TGCGCCAGCAGCTACGACTTGAACACTGAAGCTTTCTTT. Its protein product is CASSYDLNTEAFF.

The chain carries TRBV20-1 and TRBJ1-2, with TRBD1 identical over 8 bases. Germline V gene data show CDR1 as DFQATT and CDR2 as SNEGSKA (reference sequence). The ends lost 6 bases at V and 8 bases at J; junction bases unmatched: 8. The CDR3 contains 12 residues. CDR3 bases: TGCAGTGCGACCGGACAGGGATGGGGCTACACCTTC. It encodes CSATGQGWGYTF.

This clonotype was detected many times. The rearrangement uses TRBV3-1 and TRBJ2-2; TRBD1 might be the D (6 bases). Germline V CDR1 and CDR2: LGHDT, YNNKEL (reference sequence). This CDR3 spans 15 amino acids. V was pared by 2 bases and J by 2 bases, with 9 bases between. In DNA, the CDR3 is TGTGCCAGCAGCCAATCCAGGGGAAACACCGGGGAGCTGTTTTTT. As protein: CASSQSRGNTGELFF.

This clonotype occurred many times. The chain uses TRBV28 and TRBJ1-5, with D possibly TRBD1 on 5 matching bases. The germline gives CDR1 MDHEN, CDR2 SYDVKM. This CDR3 is built from 14 residues. The V end was cut by 10 bases, the J end by 6 bases, with 19 bases between. The CDR3 loop is CATHLFGDPQPQHF. The CDR3 DNA sequence: TGTGCCACCCACCTTTTCGGGGACCCTCAGCCCCAGCATTTT.

This clonotype came up many times. V usage is TRBV15 and J usage is TRBJ2-7; the D gene is possibly TRBD2 (6 bases). The V and J ends lost 1 base and 2 bases respectively, with 12 bases between them. Germline-derived CDR1 and CDR2 are LNHNV and YYDKDF (reference sequence). CDR3 length: 15 residues. CDR3 nucleotides: TGTGCCACCAGCAGAGGCGGGGCGGAGACCTACGAGCAGTACTTC. Translating it yields CATSRGGAETYEQYF.

This clonotype was seen many times. The chain has TRBV5-1 and TRBJ1-1; no clear D gene. V lost 2 bases to trimming and J lost 4 bases, with 12 bases between them. Germline V lookup: CDR1 SGHRS, CDR2 YFSETQ. The CDR3 runs to 14 residues. CDR3 in DNA: TGCGCCAGCAGCTTCTCGTTGACCTTCACTGAAGCTTTCTTT. Translation: CASSFSLTFTEAFF.

The CDR3 sequence: CASSFPTQVPRANVLTF. CDR3 sequence (DNA): TGTGCCAGCAGTTTCCCGACGCAGGTCCCTCGGGCCAACGTCCTGACTTTC. The chain recombines TRBV6-8 with TRBJ2-6; D remains ambiguous. Trimming took 4 bases from V and 5 from J, leaving 18 bases between them. The germline V gene encodes CDR1 MNHGY and CDR2 SAAAGT. The CDR3 is 17 residues long.

At least ten counts were recorded for this clonotype. V gene TRBV5-1 combines with J gene TRBJ2-5, with a possible D match to TRBD1 (5 bases). This CDR3 has 15 amino acids. Germline V gives CDR1 SGHRS, CDR2 YFSETQ. Trimming shortened V by 4 bases and J by 2 bases, and 15 bases separated the two germline ends. The CDR3 nucleotides are TGCGCCAGCAGCCCATTGTGGGGCGAGCAAGAGACCCAGTACTTC. Residues: CASSPLWGEQETQYF.

This clonotype came up many times. The chain is built from TRBV11-1 and TRBJ2-2; a weak D match, TRBD1 (6 bases). Trimming pared 5 bases from V and 4 bases from J, leaving 14 bases between. The CDR3 has 15 residues. Germline assignment: CDR1 SGHAT and CDR2 FQDESV (reference sequence). CDR3 in DNA: TGTGCCAGCAGCCGGACAGCCGCGTTCACCGGGGAGCTGTTTTTT. It specifies CASSRTAAFTGELFF.

This clonotype has at least ten counts. V usage is TRBV12-3 or TRBV12-4 and J usage is TRBJ2-7; no reliable D call. The CDR3 is made up of 13 amino acids. The V end was cut by 0 bases, the J end by 3 bases, with 6 bases between. The CDR3 DNA reads as TGTGCCAGCAGTTTAGCAGAGCACTACGAGCAGTACTTC. Translating it yields CASSLAEHYEQYF.

V usage is TRBV19 and J usage is TRBJ2-5; 7 bases are a match to TRBD1. The germline V gene encodes CDR1 LNHDA and CDR2 SQIVND (reference sequence). The CDR3 has 16 residues. Losses at the gene ends were 4 bases for V and 0 bases for J; bases not matched to a gene: 8. The CDR3: CASSSIPGQHQETQYF. The CDR3 DNA reads TGTGCCAGTAGTAGCATCCCGGGACAGCACCAAGAGACCCAGTACTTC.

The chain carries TRBV20-1 and TRBJ2-7, with 11 bases lining up with TRBD2. Germline V lookup: CDR1 DFQATT, CDR2 SNEGSKA (reference sequence). The junction had 10 bases not matched to a gene; V was cut back by 6 bases and J by 6 bases. The CDR3 runs 14 residues. The CDR3 DNA sequence: TGCAGTGCAACCATAGCGGGAGGGCGCGGCGAGCAGTACTTC. Translation: CSATIAGGRGEQYF.

The sample holds many counts of this clonotype. The chain combines TRBV9 with TRBJ2-7; TRBD1 aligns across 11 bases. CDR3 size: 15 residues. After removal of 5 bases from V and 2 bases from J, the junction contained 6 bases not matched to a gene. Germline V lookup: CDR1 SGDLS, CDR2 YYNGEE. CDR3 sequence: CASRPGQGGPYEQYF. The CDR3 nucleotides are TGTGCCAGCAGACCGGGACAGGGGGGCCCCTACGAGCAGTACTTC.

This clonotype was seen many times. This chain uses TRBV2 with TRBJ2-1; D is uncertain. Germline V CDR1 and CDR2: SNHLY, FYNNEI. The CDR3 is 13 amino acids. V was cut by 5 bases and J by 3 bases, with 8 bases left in between. The CDR3 DNA sequence: TGTGCCAGCAGTATAATCAGCTACAATGAGCAGTTCTTC. It specifies CASSIISYNEQFF.

This clonotype was seen ten or more times. The chain couples TRBV29-1 to TRBJ1-1; no reliable D call. The CDR3 covers 14 residues. Trimming stripped 4 bases from V and 2 bases from J, with 14 bases between. Germline lookup yields CDR1 SQVTM and CDR2 ANQGSEA. The DNA for the CDR3 is TGCAGCGTTGGCGTTGTCGGGAAAAACACTGAAGCTTTCTTT. Residues: CSVGVVGKNTEAFF.

This clonotype has ten or more counts. The chain uses TRBV6-6 and TRBJ1-4, with unresolved D. The CDR3 length is 11 residues. CDR1 is MNHNY, CDR2 SVGAGI, per germline (reference sequence). V was pared by 2 bases and J by 11 bases, with 6 bases between. The CDR3 coding sequence is TGTGCCAGCAGTTACGCCGGGAAACTGTTTTTT. Its protein is CASSYAGKLFF.

This clonotype was detected ten times or more. The chain joins TRBV3-1 to TRBJ1-5; TRBD1 is a possible D gene (5 bases). Deletions cut 0 bases from V and 7 bases from J, with 13 bases between. The CDR3 totals 15 residues. In germline, CDR1 is LGHDT, CDR2 YNNKEL (reference sequence). CDR3 loop: CASSQDQGIGQPQHF. The CDR3 DNA reads as TGTGCCAGCAGCCAAGATCAGGGTATAGGACAGCCCCAGCATTTT.

This clonotype was seen ten or more times. The gene calls are TRBV20-1 and TRBJ1-1, with TRBD1 as a possible D gene (6 bases). Germline CDR1 and CDR2: DFQATT and SNEGSKA (reference sequence). CDR3 length equals 12 residues. With 0 bases removed from V and 11 bases from J, the gap between germline ends came to 13 bases. As DNA, the CDR3 is TGCAGTGCTAGAGATAACCCAGGGGAGGCTTTCTTT. As protein: CSARDNPGEAFF.

Many counts were recorded for this clonotype. The gene calls are TRBV4-1 and TRBJ2-5; no clear D. The germline gives CDR1 MGHRA, CDR2 YSYEKL. With 4 bases removed from V and 4 bases from J, the gap between germline ends came to 16 bases. The CDR3 spans 15 residues. The CDR3 DNA reads as TGCGCCAGCAGCCCCGATCGGACGTTCCCAGAGACCCAGTACTTC. This codes for CASSPDRTFPETQYF.

This clonotype is medium-sized by share. The genes are TRBV4-2 and TRBJ1-5; weak D call: TRBD1 (5 bases). The CDR3 totals 15 residues. V lost 0 bases and J 6 bases, leaving 12 bases between the germline ends. Germline CDR1 reads LGHNA; CDR2 reads YNFKEQ. CDR3 sequence: CASSQDWQGPQPQHF. CDR3 sequence (DNA): TGTGCCAGCAGCCAAGATTGGCAGGGCCCTCAGCCCCAGCATTTT.

This clonotype was counted at least ten times. This chain links TRBV7-9 with TRBJ2-1, with D hard to call. This CDR3 comprises 13 residues. Per germline, CDR1 SEHNR and CDR2 FQNEAQ (reference sequence). Trimming removed 8 bases from V and 0 bases from J, with 8 bases in between. As DNA, the CDR3 is TGTGCCAGCCGAGAGATCTCCTACAATGAGCAGTTCTTC. This gives the protein CASREISYNEQFF.

This clonotype was counted a few times. The V call is TRBV5-1, the J call TRBJ2-7; 11 bases line up with TRBD1. The CDR3 runs 14 residues. The V gene's germline CDR1 is SGHRS and CDR2 YFSETQ. Germline trimming cut 4 bases from V and 3 bases from J; bases unmatched to any gene: 3. As DNA, the CDR3 is TGCGCCAGCAGCGTGGACAGGGGGCACTACGAGCAGTACTTC. Translation gives CASSVDRGHYEQYF.